The TCR beta chain described here comes from a study of metastatic and nonmetastatic thyroid tumors. About the research overall: Repertoire comparison spanned blood and tumor or nodule tissue of malignant and benign thyroid patients.

The authors' processing: The authors used CDR3 differences across clinicopathological groups to build a distant-metastasis classifier for papillary thyroid cancer. TCRdb re-analyzed the PCR reads through MiXCR. Clone size and V and J calls follow TCRdb, not the original study. The profile covers around 35,000 clones, with about a sixth appearing a single time and under 3.5% taken by the ten largest. Study results and limitations: Malignant thyroid tumors reportedly had TCR beta diversity that was significantly higher than in benign nodules, in blood and tumor.

This clone was recorded many times. Its cognate antigen is unknown. Thyroid surgery was performed in patients who had received no treatment beforehand. Germline CDR1 and CDR2: MDHEN and SYDVKM. The V end was cut by 5 bases, the J end by 0 bases, with 11 bases between. The CDR3 length is 14 residues. Sample: blood. This sequence originates from a female donor with papillary thyroid cancer or a benign thyroid nodule (not recorded which). Some clones in this sample may be carry-over from other donors' samples. The chain has TRBV28 and TRBJ2-7, with D perhaps TRBD2 (6 bases). The DNA of the CDR3 is TGTGCCAGCAGTATCGGGGGAAGCTCCTACGAGCAGTACTTC. Translation: CASSIGGSSYEQYF.